This is a list of T cell receptor beta chains from one sample in a study of T cells in Graves' hyperthyroidism and ophthalmopathy. TCRdb used MiXCR to reprocess the multiplex PCR reads, holding one entry per CDR3 protein. The sample lists around 400,000 distinct CDR3 sequences, about 15% occurring once. The material sequenced was blood. The source is a woman aged 60-75 years with Graves' ophthalmopathy. Each CDR3 is given with its conserved first and last residue. D genes are given only for firm matches. Size values are once, few and many counts, or a class for expanded clones, and some rows have none.

cdr3_aa cdr3_nt j_call d_call clone_size v_call
CASSSEGLRGETQYF TGTGCCAGCAGCTCTGAGGGGCTCAGGGGGGAGACCCAGTACTTC TRBJ2-5 TRBD1 many TRBV5-4
CASSLEPAAYEQYF TGTGCCAGCAGCTTAGAGCCGGCAGCTTACGAGCAGTACTTC TRBJ2-7 - many TRBV7-8
CASHDRGGTPSPGTHEQYF TGTGCCAGCCATGATAGGGGAGGGACGCCTAGCCCGGGGACCCACGAGCAGTACTTC TRBJ2-7 TRBD2 - TRBV28
CASRLGTSGGETQYF TGTGCCAGCAGATTAGGGACTAGCGGGGGAGAGACCCAGTACTTC TRBJ2-5 TRBD2 many TRBV7-3
CASSRDRGPRSGANVLTF TGTGCCAGCAGTAGAGACAGGGGGCCGCGCTCTGGGGCCAACGTCCTGACTTTC TRBJ2-6 TRBD1 few TRBV27
CASSPPPGRETQYF TGTGCCAGCTCACCCCCTCCGGGGAGAGAGACCCAGTACTTC TRBJ2-5 - many TRBV18
CASSEGDLNTEAFF TGTGCCAGCAGTGAGGGCGACTTGAACACTGAAGCTTTCTTT TRBJ1-1 - many TRBV28
CASSANPTVGDTQYF TGTGCCAGCAGCGCCAATCCCACGGTGGGGGATACGCAGTATTTT TRBJ2-3 - many TRBV9
CAISESNGFHEQFF TGTGCCATCAGTGAGTCGAACGGTTTTCATGAGCAGTTCTTC TRBJ2-1 - few TRBV10-3
CASSFQDYEQYF TGTGCCAGCAGTTTTCAGGATTACGAGCAGTACTTC TRBJ2-7 - many TRBV28
CSARWPAPTYEQYF TGCAGTGCTAGATGGCCAGCTCCCACCTACGAGCAGTACTTC TRBJ2-7 - - TRBV20-1
CASSTIAGGTDTQYF TGTGCCAGCAGTACAATAGCGGGAGGCACAGATACGCAGTATTTT TRBJ2-3 TRBD2 - TRBV28
CSVAGTSGSDTDTQYF TGCAGCGTGGCCGGGACTAGCGGGTCCGACACAGATACGCAGTATTTT TRBJ2-3 TRBD2 many TRBV29-1
CATSRDRRGYTDTQYF TGTGCCACCAGCAGAGATAGGAGGGGGTACACAGATACGCAGTATTTT TRBJ2-3 - few TRBV15
CASSEYGLPNEQFF TGTGCCAGCAGTGAATATGGTCTGCCTAATGAGCAGTTCTTC TRBJ2-1 - - TRBV2
CASSSSGVNEQFF TGTGCCAGCAGCTCTAGCGGGGTGAATGAGCAGTTCTTC TRBJ2-1 TRBD2 - TRBV11-2
CASSSGTPGRGEQYF TGTGCCAGCAGCTCCGGGACTCCGGGACGGGGCGAGCAGTACTTC TRBJ2-7 - few TRBV5-8
CAWSVLIGETQYF TGTGCCTGGAGTGTTCTCATCGGAGAGACCCAGTACTTC TRBJ2-5 - - TRBV30
CATSRVSGRSETQYF TGTGCCACCAGCAGAGTTAGCGGGAGGTCGGAGACCCAGTACTTC TRBJ2-5 TRBD2 many TRBV15
CAWSGDKSSYEQYF TGTGCCTGGAGCGGGGACAAGAGCTCCTACGAGCAGTACTTC TRBJ2-7 - many TRBV30
CASSLDHGRGRNEKLFF TGTGCCAGCAGCTTAGATCACGGCAGGGGGCGAAATGAAAAACTGTTTTTT TRBJ1-4 TRBD1 many TRBV11-2
CASSLGRGLAGHNEQFF TGTGCCAGCAGTTTGGGCAGGGGACTAGCGGGGCACAATGAGCAGTTCTTC TRBJ2-1 TRBD2 many TRBV28
CASTSLNQPQHF TGTGCCAGCACCAGCCTCAATCAGCCCCAGCATTTT TRBJ1-5 - many TRBV28
CAIFAGLAGVGEQYF TGTGCCATCTTCGCGGGACTAGCGGGAGTTGGTGAGCAGTACTTC TRBJ2-7 TRBD2 - TRBV2
CASSSSGGANTEAFF TGTGCCAGCAGTTCTTCAGGGGGCGCAAACACTGAAGCTTTCTTT TRBJ1-1 TRBD1 many TRBV28
CASSGPGLAGVVVEQYF TGCGCCAGCAGTGGGCCGGGACTAGCGGGAGTAGTGGTCGAGCAGTACTTC TRBJ2-7 TRBD2 - TRBV10-2
CSAGTFPGELFF TGCAGCGCTGGGACTTTCCCCGGGGAGCTGTTTTTT TRBJ2-2 - - TRBV29-1
CASSLEGRFYEQYF TGTGCCAGCAGTTTGGAAGGGAGGTTCTACGAGCAGTACTTC TRBJ2-7 - few TRBV28
CSASPGADTQYF TGCAGTGCTTCCCCAGGTGCAGATACGCAGTATTTT TRBJ2-3 - many TRBV20-1
CASSGRLAGVGDTQYF TGTGCCAGCTCCGGTCGACTAGCGGGAGTCGGAGATACGCAGTATTTT TRBJ2-3 TRBD2 few TRBV28
CAIGVAIYNEQFF TGTGCCATCGGAGTAGCGATCTACAATGAGCAGTTCTTC TRBJ2-1 - - TRBV10-3
CATGQTNTGELFF TGCGCCACCGGACAGACGAACACCGGGGAGCTGTTTTTT TRBJ2-2 - many TRBV10-2
CASSLDKFLVTDTQYF TGTGCCAGCAGTTTGGATAAGTTTTTGGTTACAGATACGCAGTATTTT TRBJ2-3 - many TRBV12-3/TRBV12-4
CASSSWTEYGYTF TGTGCCAGCAGCTCCTGGACGGAGTATGGCTACACCTTC TRBJ1-2 - - TRBV9
CASSPRTSGSSDEQFF TGTGCCAGCAGCCCCCGGACTAGCGGGAGTTCGGATGAGCAGTTCTTC TRBJ2-1 TRBD2 many TRBV7-9
CASGLRLDRGDLPGELFF TGTGCTAGTGGTTTGAGACTCGACAGGGGCGATCTTCCCGGGGAGCTGTTTTTT TRBJ2-2 TRBD1 - TRBV12-5
CASSLEGLAGPTTNEQFF TGCGCCAGCAGCTTGGAGGGGCTAGCGGGTCCTACCACTAATGAGCAGTTCTTC TRBJ2-1 TRBD2 many TRBV5-1
CAWSAGAQNYGYTF TGTGCCTGGAGTGCAGGGGCGCAAAACTATGGCTACACCTTC TRBJ1-2 - few TRBV30
CASSLWGNTEALF TGTGCCAGCAGCTTATGGGGGAACACTGAAGCTCTCTTT TRBJ1-1 - - TRBV13
CASSSGTGETQYF TGCGCCAGCAGCTCCGGGACAGGAGAGACCCAGTACTTC TRBJ2-5 TRBD1 many TRBV5-1
CSASPRGGALGNQPQHF TGCAGTGCTAGTCCTCGTGGAGGGGCCCTGGGCAATCAGCCCCAGCATTTT TRBJ1-5 - many TRBV20-1
CARGINEQFF TGTGCCAGAGGGATTAATGAGCAGTTCTTC TRBJ2-1 - - TRBV27
CSARVPGTSGFSNEQFF TGCAGTGCTAGAGTCCCCGGGACTAGCGGCTTCTCCAATGAGCAGTTCTTC TRBJ2-1 TRBD2 - TRBV20-1
CASSESGRTDTQYF TGTGCCAGCAGTGAGAGTGGACGGACAGATACGCAGTATTTT TRBJ2-3 - many TRBV2
CASSVPSGQSYEQYF TGTGCCAGCTCAGTACCCAGCGGGCAAAGTTACGAGCAGTACTTC TRBJ2-7 - - TRBV18
CASSAGTTTGELFF TGTGCCAGCAGTGCCGGGACCACCACCGGGGAGCTGTTTTTT TRBJ2-2 - many TRBV6-1
CASRSDRELSQPQHF TGTGCCAGCAGATCGGACAGGGAACTTTCTCAGCCCCAGCATTTT TRBJ1-5 TRBD1 many TRBV28
CASSLAGEVGFF TGTGCCAGCAGTTTAGCGGGGGAAGTGGGGTTCTTC TRBJ2-1 - few TRBV12-3/TRBV12-4
CSARFSGGGETQYF TGCAGTGCTAGGTTTTCCGGGGGTGGGGAGACCCAGTACTTC TRBJ2-5 - many TRBV20-1
CASKGVGQGVGELFF TGTGCCAGTAAGGGCGTCGGACAGGGCGTCGGGGAGCTGTTTTTT TRBJ2-2 TRBD1 - TRBV19